One and the same sample provided the 18 T cell receptor beta chains below, sequenced in a study of T-cell memory formation after mild COVID-19. TCRdb called the 5' RACE reads again in MiXCR, with one record for every CDR3 protein. This repertoire shows roughly 110,000 distinct CDR3 sequences, over 13% found once; its top ten account for around 40%. The source material was PBMCs or a T cell subset sorted from them (not recorded which). The receptors were sampled from a man in his late teens or twenties who had mild COVID-19 (a few samples of this study predate the infection). Cell type and time point are not known.

The genes are TRBV9 and TRBJ2-5, with 8 bases fitting TRBD2. Germline CDR1 SGDLS, CDR2 YYNGEE. V dropped 6 bases and J dropped 5; count of bases not matched to a gene: 9. The CDR3 totals 14 residues. The CDR3 DNA sequence: TGTGCCAGCACCAAGACTAGCGAAGGGGAGACCCAGTACTTC. Amino acids: CASTKTSEGETQYF.

J is TRBJ1-2 and V is TRBV4-1; D is perhaps TRBD1 (5 bases). The ends were cut back, 3 bases at V and 3 bases at J, with 14 bases in the middle. This CDR3 is built from 15 residues. Germline assignment: CDR1 MGHRA and CDR2 YSYEKL. The CDR3 DNA reads as TGCGCCAGCAGCCACCTCTCAGACAGCTACTATGGCTACACCTTC. This encodes CASSHLSDSYYGYTF.

This clonotype was recorded a few times. DNA of the CDR3: TGTGCCAGCAGCGGAGCTACCGGGGCAGGGTTTTTAGACGAGCAGTACTTC. Encoded protein: CASSGATGAGFLDEQYF. The rearrangement links TRBV7-6 to TRBJ2-7, with D tentatively TRBD1 or TRBD2 (5 bases each). Germline CDR1 SGHVS, CDR2 FNYEAQ. The V and J ends lost 5 bases and 5 bases respectively, with 25 bases between them. The length of the CDR3 is 17 residues.

The chain uses TRBV20-1 and TRBJ2-1; 11 nucleotides match TRBD2. Trimming at V came to 3 bases and at J to 11 bases, leaving 6 bases not matched to a gene. Germline V gene data show CDR1 as DFQATT and CDR2 as SNEGSKA (reference sequence). The CDR3 is 13 residues long. This CDR3 is CSARTSGDYQQFF. The CDR3 nucleotides are TGCAGTGCTAGGACTAGCGGGGACTACCAGCAGTTCTTC.

This chain uses TRBV6-6 with TRBJ2-7; D is perhaps TRBD1 (6 bases). Germline values: CDR1 MNHNY, CDR2 SVGAGI (reference sequence). The CDR3 extends over 14 amino acids. Between the trimmed V and J ends, which lost 2 bases and 7 bases, there was a span of 15 bases. CDR3 sequence reads: CASSYRAGVDEQYV. CDR3 in DNA: TGTGCCAGCAGTTACCGGGCAGGGGTCGATGAGCAGTACGTC.

The rearrangement joins TRBV7-2 to TRBJ2-2; 7 nucleotides line up with TRBD2. CDR3 length: 17 amino acids. Per germline, CDR1 SGHTA and CDR2 FQGNSA. V gave up 7 bases and J gave up 3 bases; unmatched junction bases: 14. The CDR3 DNA reads TGTGCCAGCAATGGCGCGGGGGTTTCATTTTACACCGGGGAGCTGTTTTTT. Amino acid sequence: CASNGAGVSFYTGELFF.

V and J are TRBV2 and TRBJ2-3; 7 positions agree with TRBD2. There are 15 residues in the CDR3. The V segment lost 4 bases and the J segment 4 bases; nucleotides outside the gene matches: 8. Per the germline V gene, CDR1 is SNHLY and CDR2 is FYNNEI. The CDR3 region has the DNA TGTGCCAGCAGTGCGCGGGCGGGGGAGTCAGATACGCAGTATTTT. This translates into CASSARAGESDTQYF.

This clonotype was observed a few times. CDR3 nucleotides: TGCGCCAGCACCGACATTTCGGGTCCGACGGAAGGAAACACCATATATTTT. Translated, it gives CASTDISGPTEGNTIYF. The gene calls are TRBV4-3 and TRBJ1-3; D remains ambiguous. Between the trimmed V and J ends, which lost 7 bases and 4 bases, there was a span of 23 bases. From germline, CDR1 is LGHNA and CDR2 YSLEER. CDR3 length: 17 residues.

The chain joins TRBV5-1 to TRBJ2-7, with TRBD2 as a possible D gene (7 bases). Trimming removed 2 bases at V and 4 bases at J, with 13 bases between. Germline assignment: CDR1 SGHRS and CDR2 YFSETQ. This CDR3 is 14 amino acids long. CDR3 nucleotide sequence: TGCGCCAGCAGCTTCCGCGGGGGCGATTACGAGCAGTACGTC. It yields the protein CASSFRGGDYEQYV.

The chain joins TRBV4-1 to TRBJ1-1; maybe TRBD1 (6 bases). CDR3 length equals 13 residues. Germline loops: CDR1 MGHRA, CDR2 YSYEKL. V shed 4 bases and J shed 4 bases, with 10 bases lying between them. CDR3 in amino acids: CASSRSGATEAFF. In DNA form, the CDR3 reads TGCGCCAGCAGCCGTTCAGGGGCCACTGAAGCTTTCTTT.

Many counts were recorded for this clonotype. This chain's CDR3 is CASSKRPVNTGELFF. For the CDR3, the DNA is TGTGCCAGCAGCAAACGTCCGGTCAACACCGGGGAGCTGTTTTTT. J is TRBJ2-2 and V is TRBV21-1. TRBV21-1 is listed as a pseudogene. CDR3 length: 15 residues.

This clonotype has a count of ten or more. V usage is TRBV4-1 and J usage is TRBJ2-3, with D possibly being TRBD2 (7 bases). The CDR3 totals 17 residues. V dropped 1 base and J dropped 2 bases, with 16 bases sitting between them. CDR1 and CDR2 (germline): MGHRA, YSYEKL. The CDR3 DNA sequence: TGCGCCAGCAGCCAAGGTCCAGCGGGGACAAACACAGATACGCAGTATTTT. This codes for CASSQGPAGTNTDTQYF.

This clonotype was observed many times. The V call is TRBV29-1, the J call TRBJ2-3; D gene uncertain. The CDR3 consists of 15 residues. V gave up 0 bases and J gave up 0 bases, with 10 bases separating them. Germline V gene lookup returns CDR1 SQVTM and CDR2 ANQGSEA. The CDR3 DNA reads TGCAGCGTTGAAGATCGTGGCAGGAGCACAGATACGCAGTATTTT. It specifies CSVEDRGRSTDTQYF.

Ten or more counts support this clonotype. The V call is TRBV12-3 or TRBV12-4, the J call TRBJ2-7; the match to TRBD2 covers 8 bases. The J segment lost 3 bases and the V segment lost 0 bases, leaving 1 base of the junction unmatched. CDR3 size: 14 residues. The CDR3 loop reads CASSLASGGYEQYV. CDR3 sequence (DNA): TGTGCCAGCAGTTTAGCCAGCGGGGGCTACGAGCAGTACGTC.

This clonotype was observed a few times. The CDR3 here is CASSRYNTGELFF. CDR3 nucleotides: TGCGCCAGCAGCCGATACAACACCGGGGAGCTGTTTTTT. This sequence joins TRBV4-1 and TRBJ2-2, with D uncertain. The CDR3 loop spans 13 amino acids. V dropped 4 bases and J dropped 2 bases, with 5 bases sitting between them. CDR1 is MGHRA and CDR2 is YSYEKL in the germline V gene.

This sequence joins TRBV5-1 and TRBJ1-1, with 7 bases matching TRBD1. CDR1 and CDR2 (germline): SGHRS, YFSETQ. The CDR3 runs to 14 residues. The junction had 4 bases not matched to a gene; V was cut back by 2 bases and J by 3 bases. The CDR3 DNA reads as TGCGCCAGCAGCTTCAGGGGGTATTACACTGAAGCTTTCTTT. It translates to CASSFRGYYTEAFF.

This clonotype was observed a few times. The chain links TRBV7-9 to TRBJ1-6; TRBD1 matches 8 bases. The CDR3 has 14 amino acids. The V segment lost 5 bases and the J segment 7 bases; nucleotides outside the gene matches: 4. Germline V CDR1 and CDR2: SEHNR, FQNEAQ (reference sequence). The DNA of the CDR3 is TGTGCCAGCAGCCCGACAGGGGTAAATTCACCCCTCCACTTT. Its protein is CASSPTGVNSPLHF.

V and J are TRBV21-1 and TRBJ1-3; TRBD1, the table's D call, was not compared with the DNA. TRBV21-1 is classified as a pseudogene. The CDR3 is made up of 17 amino acids. This CDR3 is CASSAGNRGFPGNTIYF. DNA for the CDR3: TGTGCCAGCAGCGCCGGAAACAGGGGATTCCCTGGAAACACCATATATTTT.